The 25 T cell receptor beta chains below were found in one sample sequenced in a study of a mutant IDH1 vaccine in newly diagnosed glioma. Documented time point: baseline, week 1 (first vaccination visit). Treatment of the sample: pre-vaccination baseline after standard-of-care therapy. Sequencing was performed with immunoSEQ multiplex PCR; in TCRdb, only in-frame clones are kept and a portion is missing. The sample has about 59,000 clones; 75% to 95% are singletons. This specimen consisted of PBMCs, obtained from a glioma patient treated with radiotherapy, temozolomide or both. The source of these receptors is a man in his fifties or sixties with glioma.

This CDR3 reads CASSQGTQNQPQHF. Here the CDR3 DNA reads TGTGCCAGCAGCCAAGGGACACAGAATCAGCCCCAGCATTTT. J is TRBJ1-5 and V is TRBV4-2; D perhaps matches TRBD1 (5 bases). The germline CDR1 and CDR2 sequences are LGHNA and YNFKEQ. V was pared by 1 base and J by 4 bases, with 8 bases between. The CDR3 is made up of 14 amino acids.

This chain uses TRBV5-5 with TRBJ2-4; the match to TRBD1 covers 8 bases. With V trimmed by 2 bases and J by 1 base, 2 bases remained unmatched. The germline V gene encodes CDR1 SGHKS and CDR2 YYEKEE (reference sequence). The CDR3 loop spans 15 amino acids. DNA of the CDR3: TGTGCCAGCAGCTTCCAGGGGGCGGCCAAAAACATTCAGTACTTC. This encodes CASSFQGAAKNIQYF.

The chain links TRBV5-6 to TRBJ2-7; the match to TRBD1 covers 8 bases. The V gene's germline CDR1 is SGHDT and CDR2 YYEEEE. V trimming: 0 bases; J trimming: 6 bases; junction bases outside the gene matches: 5. The CDR3 length is 14 residues. The CDR3 region is CASSLGTGMSEQYF. CDR3 sequence (DNA): TGTGCCAGCAGCTTGGGGACAGGGATGAGCGAGCAGTACTTC. Drawing the rest from reference TRBV5-6 and TRBJ2-7, the complete variable domain is DAGVTQSPTHLIKTRGQQVTLRCSPKSGHDTVSWYQQALGQGPQFIFQYYEEEERQRGNFPDRFSGHQFPNYSSELNVNALLLGDSALYLCASSLGTGMSEQYFGPGTRLTVT.

The chain combines TRBV5-4 with TRBJ1-1; no clear D gene. V was pared by 0 bases and J by 2 bases, with 11 bases between. Per germline, CDR1 SGHNT and CDR2 YYREEE (reference sequence). This CDR3 spans 15 amino acids. CDR3 residues: CASSLGARHNTEAFF. The CDR3 DNA sequence: TGTGCCAGCAGCTTGGGTGCCCGCCATAACACTGAAGCTTTCTTT.

V usage is TRBV18 and J usage is TRBJ1-1; a weak D match, TRBD1 (5 bases). The CDR3 has 13 amino acids. Trimming stripped 5 bases from V and 1 base from J, with 8 bases between. In germline, CDR1 is KGHSH, CDR2 LQKENI. This CDR3 is CASSTDTNTEAFF. CDR3 nucleotide sequence: TGTGCCAGCTCAACGGACACGAACACTGAAGCTTTCTTT.

This chain joins TRBV5-8 and TRBJ1-6; D uncertain. The germline V gene encodes CDR1 SGHTS and CDR2 YDEGEE. There are 11 residues in the CDR3. Deletions cut 4 bases from V and 15 bases from J, with 11 bases between. The CDR3 DNA sequence: TGTGCCAGCAGCCCGGCTGAGCGCCTCCACTTT. It encodes CASSPAERLHF.

V is TRBV20-1 and J is TRBJ2-1; D remains ambiguous. In germline, CDR1 is DFQATT, CDR2 SNEGSKA (reference sequence). Trimming took 1 base from V and 7 from J, leaving 5 bases between them. This CDR3 is built from 11 residues. The CDR3 is CSARVVNEQFF. CDR3 coding DNA: TGCAGTGCTAGAGTTGTGAATGAGCAGTTCTTC.

The V and J genes are TRBV9 and TRBJ2-2; D is unresolved. This CDR3 region has 15 residues. CDR1 is SGDLS, CDR2 YYNGEE, per germline. V was shortened by 0 bases and J by 4 bases, with 10 bases between the two germline ends. The CDR3 reads CASSVVQSPTGELFF. The CDR3, as DNA: TGTGCCAGCAGCGTAGTACAGTCCCCCACCGGGGAGCTGTTTTTT.

V usage is TRBV7-8 and J usage is TRBJ1-4; 11 positions match TRBD1. The CDR3 runs 12 residues. The ends lost 4 bases at V and 13 bases at J; junction bases unmatched: 2. Germline V gene data show CDR1 as SGHVS and CDR2 as FQNEAQ. Here the CDR3 reads CASSSGTGGLFF. The CDR3 DNA follows: TGTGCCAGCAGCTCTGGGACAGGGGGACTGTTTTTT.

J is TRBJ2-7 and V is TRBV2; no clear D. V lost 4 bases and J lost 4, with 14 bases in between. The CDR3 sequence is 14 residues long. Germline CDR1 and CDR2: SNHLY and FYNNEI. The CDR3 nucleotides read TGTGCCAGCAGTGGGCCCCCGACTCCGTACGAGCAGTACTTC. Its protein product is CASSGPPTPYEQYF.

The chain carries TRBV2 and TRBJ1-4, with 9 bases matching TRBD1. There are 17 residues in the CDR3. From germline, CDR1 is SNHLY and CDR2 FYNNEI. V gave up 6 bases and J gave up 8 bases; unmatched junction bases: 16. The CDR3 is CASSGGTGFRPGEKLFF. The CDR3 nucleotides are TGTGCCAGCAGCGGCGGGACAGGGTTTCGCCCTGGCGAAAAACTGTTTTTT.

In its sample, this clone was seen once. This sample includes further DNA sequences coding for the same CDR3. The chain combines TRBV2 with TRBJ2-3; D remains unclear. V was clipped by 6 bases and J by 0 bases, with 7 bases between them. This CDR3 region has 13 residues. Germline loops: CDR1 SNHLY, CDR2 FYNNEI. CDR3 amino acids: CASRVGSTDTQYF. CDR3 nucleotides: TGTGCCAGCAGGGTCGGAAGCACAGATACGCAGTATTTT.

Note on this clone: The junction does not match germline at one end; this may be a read error. The chain combines TRBV5-6 with TRBJ1-5, with D hard to call. CDR3 length: 15 amino acids. In germline, CDR1 is SGHDT, CDR2 YYEEEE. The CDR3 spells CASTLGSYSNQPQHF. Here the CDR3 DNA reads TGTGCCAGCACCTTGGGATCATATAGCAATCAGCCCCAGCATTTT. Full variable domain (outside the CDR3, taken from reference TRBV5-6 and TRBJ1-5): DAGVTQSPTHLIKTRGQQVTLRCSPKSGHDTVSWYQQALGQGPQFIFQYYEEEERQRGNFPDRFSGHQFPNYSSELNVNALLLGDSALYLCASTLGSYSNQPQHFGDGTRLSIL.

The rearrangement joins TRBV30 to TRBJ2-7; tentative D call: TRBD1 (5 bases). Between the trimmed V and J ends, which lost 0 bases and 1 base, there was a span of 7 bases. This CDR3 has 13 residues. The V gene's germline CDR1 is GTSNPN and CDR2 SVGIG (reference sequence). This CDR3 reads CAWSVTGSYEQYF. Written as DNA, the CDR3 is TGTGCCTGGAGTGTAACAGGTTCCTACGAGCAGTACTTC.

This chain connects TRBV28 to TRBJ2-7; TRBD1 matches at 7 bases. CDR3 size: 15 residues. V lost 1 base and J lost 2; bases outside the gene matches: 5. Germline values: CDR1 MDHEN, CDR2 SYDVKM. CDR3: CASSLSQGQPYEQYF. CDR3 in DNA: TGTGCCAGCAGTTTATCCCAGGGACAGCCCTACGAGCAGTACTTC.

The chain combines TRBV7-6 with TRBJ2-5, with a tentative D call TRBD1 (5 bases). CDR3 size: 16 residues. CDR1 SGHVS and CDR2 FNYEAQ come from the germline V gene. V lost 5 bases, J lost 5 bases, and 21 bases lay in between. The CDR3 DNA reads TGTGCCAGCAGCCTGGGGCTTGCACCCAATCGGGAGACCCAGTACTTC. Its protein product is CASSLGLAPNRETQYF.

The chain employs TRBV7-9 and TRBJ2-2; tentatively, D is TRBD2 (5 bases). CDR3 size: 17 residues. Trimming pared 4 bases from V and 4 bases from J, leaving 19 bases between. The germline CDR1 and CDR2 sequences are SEHNR and FQNEAQ (reference sequence). This CDR3 is CASSSKRAAVFTGELFF. As DNA, the CDR3 is TGTGCCAGCAGCTCGAAGAGGGCTGCGGTTTTCACCGGGGAGCTGTTTTTT. The full variable domain, rest sourced from reference TRBV7-9 and TRBJ2-2, is DTGVSQNPRHKITKRGQNVTFRCDPISEHNRLYWYRQTLGQGPEFLTYFQNEAQLEKSRLLSDRFSAERPKGSFSTLEIQRTEQGDSAMYLCASSSKRAAVFTGELFFGEGSRLTVL.

The CDR3, as DNA: TGTGCCAGCTCACCGACAGGGGGCGAACAGCCCCAGCATTTT. Translated: CASSPTGGEQPQHF. The rearrangement uses TRBV18 and TRBJ1-5; 10 bases fit TRBD1. Germline CDR1 is KGHSH and CDR2 is LQKENI. The CDR3 runs 14 residues. J was trimmed by 7 bases and V by 3 bases; bases with no gene match: 3.

V and J are TRBV4-1 and TRBJ2-7; 8 bases align to TRBD1. V trimming: 4 bases; J trimming: 6 bases; junction bases outside the gene matches: 8. CDR1 is MGHRA and CDR2 is YSYEKL in the germline V gene. This CDR3 comprises 14 residues. The CDR3 here is CASSRGQGAAEQYF. CDR3 nucleotide sequence: TGCGCCAGCAGCCGCGGACAGGGAGCAGCCGAGCAGTACTTC.

The chain joins TRBV7-8 to TRBJ1-1; D unclear. Germline loops: CDR1 SGHVS, CDR2 FQNEAQ. This CDR3 spans 12 amino acids. V gave up 1 base and J gave up 5 bases, with 5 bases separating them. The chain's CDR3 is CASSLVETEAFF. CDR3 in DNA: TGTGCCAGCAGCTTAGTAGAAACTGAAGCTTTCTTT.

The V call is TRBV5-1, the J call TRBJ2-3; 11 bases match TRBD2. The CDR3 is made up of 16 amino acids. Germline assignment: CDR1 SGHRS and CDR2 YFSETQ. V lost 3 bases, J lost 7 bases, and 10 bases stayed unmatched. The CDR3 sequence is CASSSLAGGVSNTQYF. CDR3 DNA sequence: TGCGCCAGCAGCTCGCTAGCGGGAGGAGTTTCGAATACGCAGTATTTT.

The chain couples TRBV5-1 to TRBJ1-1; tentatively, D is TRBD1 (5 bases). Trimming removed 0 bases at V and 10 bases at J, with 19 bases between. Germline CDR1 and CDR2: SGHRS and YFSETQ. This CDR3 has 15 residues. The CDR3 is CASSLAPGATRIAFF. In DNA, the CDR3 is TGCGCCAGCAGCTTGGCCCCCGGGGCCACACGCATAGCTTTCTTT. The full variable domain, in which reference TRBV5-1 and TRBJ1-1 provide the parts outside the CDR3, is KAGVTQTPRYLIKTRGQQVTLSCSPISGHRSVSWYQQTPGQGLQFLFEYFSETQRNKGNFPGRFSGRQFSNSRSEMNVSTLELGDSALYLCASSLAPGATRIAFFGQGTRLTVV.

J is TRBJ1-1 and V is TRBV28; D call uncertain. Looked up from germline, CDR1 is MDHEN and CDR2 is SYDVKM. This CDR3 contains 14 residues. With 3 bases removed from V and 3 bases from J, the gap between germline ends came to 11 bases. CDR3 sequence: CASSLGFGYTEAFF. The CDR3 coding sequence is TGTGCCAGCAGTTTGGGATTCGGGTACACTGAAGCTTTCTTT.

The table lists this clone with a few counts. This chain links TRBV6-4 with TRBJ2-1, with D perhaps assigned TRBD1 or TRBD2 (6 bases each). Germline-derived CDR1 and CDR2 are MRHNA and SNTAGT. The CDR3 has 16 residues. The V gene lost 0 bases and the J gene lost 4 bases, with 13 bases spanning the gap. The CDR3 DNA reads as TGTGCCAGCAGTGACTCAACTAGGGGGGATTACAATGAGCAGTTCTTC. It specifies CASSDSTRGDYNEQFF.

In DNA form, the CDR3 reads TGTGCCAGCAGTTCAACGGTACGGACCTACACAGATACGCAGTATTTT. It translates to CASSSTVRTYTDTQYF. This chain uses TRBV11-2 with TRBJ2-3; D gene unclear. Trimming took off 6 bases at V and 2 bases at J, with 18 bases between the two ends. This CDR3 has 16 residues. In germline, CDR1 is SGHAT, CDR2 FQNNGV.